The present T cell receptor beta chain was sequenced within a study of OX40 agonist ivuxolimab in advanced cancers. As for the study in general: Two patients with cutaneous melanoma and one with hepatocellular carcinoma, three in total, showed partial responses.

V lost 6 bases to trimming and J lost 1 base, with 12 bases between them. The CDR3 has 14 residues. From germline, CDR1 is MNHNY and CDR2 SVGAGI (reference sequence). Findings of the study overall: Mean expanded clone counts were higher in CD8+ than CD4+ T cells. There was clonal expansion of CD4+ and CD8+ blood T cells by week 6 at 0.1 to 3.0 mg/kg. No determination was made of the antigen specificity of the expanded peripheral T cells.

This clone was observed a single time. The antigen is not known. Sequencing used immunoSEQ multiplex PCR; TCRdb keeps in-frame clones, though not all of them. The data hold about 96,000 clones, with around 90% observed a single time. Sequenced here: CD4+ or CD8+ T cells sorted from blood, sampled in a trial of the OX40 agonist ivuxolimab. The TCR sequence derives from an adult with an advanced solid tumor such as melanoma, head and neck, liver or kidney cancer. V and J are TRBV6-6 and TRBJ1-2; D perhaps matches TRBD1 (5 bases). The CDR3 DNA is TGTGCCAGCAGGCGGACACAACATAACTATGGCTACACCTTC. It codes for CASRRTQHNYGYTF.